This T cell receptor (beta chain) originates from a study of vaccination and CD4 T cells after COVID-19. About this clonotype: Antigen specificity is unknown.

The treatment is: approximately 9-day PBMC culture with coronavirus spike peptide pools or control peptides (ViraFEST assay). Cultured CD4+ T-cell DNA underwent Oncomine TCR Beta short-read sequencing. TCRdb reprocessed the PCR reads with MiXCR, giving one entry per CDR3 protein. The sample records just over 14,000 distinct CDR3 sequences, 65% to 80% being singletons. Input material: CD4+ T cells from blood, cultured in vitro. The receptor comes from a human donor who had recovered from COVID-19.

CDR3 protein: CASTRLAGDTDTQYF. DNA for the CDR3: TGTGCCAGCACCAGACTAGCGGGAGATACAGATACGCAGTATTTT. The V gene is TRBV27, the J gene TRBJ2-3; 12 nucleotides match TRBD2. Germline V gene lookup returns CDR1 MNHEY and CDR2 SMNVEV (reference sequence). Trimming cost V 7 bases and J 3 bases; bases outside gene matches: 5. This CDR3 has 15 residues.